The present T cell receptor (beta chain) was sequenced within a study of T-cell reconstitution after alpha-beta-depleted transplantation in children. Library preparation (for TCRbeta) was performed with unique molecular identifiers. Via MiXCR, TCRdb re-called the PCR reads, giving one row per CDR3 protein. The sample carries hundreds of thousands of distinct CDR3 sequences, roughly 14% recorded once. This clonotype was counted between two and nine times. The source material was PBMCs, sampled from the stem cell graft. The TCR was taken from a human donor who donated a stem cell graft to a child with Fanconi anemia.

DNA of the CDR3: TGCGCCAGCAGCCGTGGACAGGTTGCAACTAATGAAAAACTGTTTTTT. Its protein product is CASSRGQVATNEKLFF. This chain uses TRBV5-1 with TRBJ1-4, with TRBD1 matching over 7 bases. The germline gives CDR1 SGHRS, CDR2 YFSETQ. The CDR3 has 16 amino acids. Germline trimming cut 4 bases from V and 0 bases from J; bases unmatched to any gene: 6.